These 18 T cell receptor beta chains were all obtained from the same sample, sequenced in a study of cytotoxic CD8 clonotypes in ibrutinib-treated CLL. Only in-frame clones appear in the TCRdb table, and some are missing; sequencing was by immunoSEQ multiplex PCR. The sample consists of around 140,000 clones, around 85% of them appearing once. Sample: PBMCs, taken after 24 months of ibrutinib treatment. Source of these receptors: a human donor with chronic lymphocytic leukemia.

CDR3 protein: CASSLLAGGSNEQFF. Here the CDR3 DNA reads TGTGCCAGCAGCCTACTAGCGGGAGGGTCCAATGAGCAGTTCTTC. V and J are TRBV11-1 and TRBJ2-1, with 13 bases lining up with TRBD2. V shed 5 bases and J 6 bases; nucleotides not matched to a gene: 4. This CDR3 comprises 15 residues. CDR1 and CDR2 from the germline V gene are SGHAT and FQDESV (reference sequence).

The chain employs TRBV28 and TRBJ1-1, with a weak D call TRBD1 (6 bases). The V gene's germline CDR1 is MDHEN and CDR2 SYDVKM. The V end lost 6 bases, the J end lost 9 bases, and 17 bases lay between the germline ends. The CDR3 has 13 amino acids. The DNA for the CDR3 is TGTGCCAGCAGCCCCCAGGGGCGTGAGCAAGCTTTCTTT. Protein: CASSPQGREQAFF.

J is TRBJ1-2 and V is TRBV29-1; D is perhaps TRBD1 (5 bases). The CDR3 has 15 residues. Per germline, CDR1 SQVTM and CDR2 ANQGSEA. Trimming took off 0 bases at V and 4 bases at J, with 15 bases between the two ends. In DNA form, the CDR3 reads TGCAGCGTTGAAGAGGGGGGGACTTTACCCTATGGCTACACCTTC. Protein product: CSVEEGGTLPYGYTF.

Points on this clone: Sequence at one end of the junction differs from germline and may be a read error. The CDR3 reads CASSLGRTSASSYNEQFF. The CDR3 DNA follows: TGTGCCAGCAGCCTAGGCCGGACTAGCGCAAGCTCCTACAATGAGCAGTTCTTC. The V and J genes are TRBV13 and TRBJ2-1; 9 bases map to TRBD2. The CDR3 is made up of 18 amino acids. The germline CDR1 and CDR2 sequences are PRHDT and FYEKMQ (reference sequence).

The table lists this clone with a count of one. The V call is TRBV7-3, the J call TRBJ2-1; 11 bases align to TRBD2. Trimming took 1 base from V and 4 from J; bases not matched to a gene: 3. This CDR3 is 16 amino acids long. Germline CDR1 and CDR2: SGHTA and FQGTGA. CDR3 nucleotides: TGTGCCAGCAGCTTAAGCGGGACTAGCGGTTACAATGAGCAGTTCTTC. It translates to CASSLSGTSGYNEQFF.

The gene calls are TRBV10-3 and TRBJ1-1; 12 bases agree with TRBD1. The V gene's germline CDR1 is ENHRY and CDR2 SYGVKD. The CDR3 is made up of 16 amino acids. V dropped 8 bases and J dropped 0; count of bases not matched to a gene: 7. In nucleotides, the CDR3 is TGTGCCATCTCTGCCGGGACAGGGGGCCTGAACACTGAAGCTTTCTTT. It is translated as CAISAGTGGLNTEAFF.

This chain connects TRBV9 to TRBJ1-2, with 7 bases identical to TRBD1. This CDR3 contains 15 residues. J gave up 5 bases and V 4 bases, and 11 bases lay outside the gene matches. The V gene's germline CDR1 is SGDLS and CDR2 YYNGEE. In nucleotides, the CDR3 is TGTGCCAGCAGCACCCTCGGGACAGCCACGTATGGCTACACCTTC. Translating it yields CASSTLGTATYGYTF.

In nucleotides, the CDR3 is TGTGCCATCGCGTTAGGGCGGGGATATAACAATGAGCAGTTCTTC. Its translation is CAIALGRGYNNEQFF. This chain links TRBV28 with TRBJ2-1; tentatively, D is TRBD2 (6 bases). Trimming took 10 bases from V and 5 from J, leaving 21 bases between them. The CDR3 is 15 residues long. The germline V gene has CDR1 MDHEN and CDR2 SYDVKM.

This clone was seen only a few times. The chain links TRBV27 to TRBJ1-2, with TRBD1 identical over 8 bases. V lost 7 bases and J lost 2; bases outside the gene matches: 6. Germline V gives CDR1 MNHEY, CDR2 SMNVEV (reference sequence). The CDR3 is 14 residues long. The CDR3 is CASTRQGANYGYTF. DNA for the CDR3: TGTGCCAGCACACGGCAGGGGGCGAACTATGGCTACACCTTC.

The J gene is TRBJ2-5, the V gene TRBV9, with 11 nucleotides matching TRBD2. The J call is uncertain, as TRBJ2-7 better fits the DNA end. The germline V gene encodes CDR1 SGDLS and CDR2 YYNGEE. This CDR3 region has 16 residues. As DNA, the CDR3 is TGTGCCAGCAGCGTATATAGTAGCGGGAGGGTCTACGAGCAGTACTTC. It encodes CASSVYSSGRVYEQYF.

This clone turned up a few times. The chain uses TRBV6-5 and TRBJ1-1, with 8 bases lining up with TRBD1. CDR1 is MNHEY and CDR2 is SVGAGI in the germline V gene. V shed 4 bases, J shed 7 bases, and the junction held 5 bases outside the gene matches. The CDR3 length is 13 residues. In DNA, the CDR3 is TGTGCCAGCAGTTGGGACAGGACCGTTGAAGCTTTCTTT. Its translation is CASSWDRTVEAFF.

This clone was observed a single time. This chain links TRBV18 with TRBJ2-3; 9 positions agree with TRBD2. CDR1 and CDR2 from the germline V gene are KGHSH and LQKENI. The CDR3 is 15 residues long. V dropped 2 bases and J dropped 6; count of bases not matched to a gene: 6. The CDR3 nucleotides are TGTGCCAGCTCACCAGGTGCGGGGGGGGCTGATACGCAGTATTTT. This gives the protein CASSPGAGGADTQYF.

This chain links TRBV5-4 with TRBJ1-2; no clear D gene. The CDR3 sequence is 12 residues long. CDR1 is SGHNT and CDR2 is YYREEE in the germline V gene (reference sequence). V dropped 0 bases and J dropped 1 base, with 1 base sitting between them. This CDR3 is CASSLDNYGYTF. For the CDR3, the DNA is TGTGCCAGCAGCTTGGATAACTATGGCTACACCTTC.

The chain carries TRBV28 and TRBJ1-5, with 7 bases fitting TRBD1. Unmatched junction bases numbered 5, after V lost 4 bases and J lost 2 bases. Germline loops: CDR1 MDHEN, CDR2 SYDVKM. This CDR3 has 15 residues. The CDR3 sequence: CASSSQGQGNQPQHF. Here the CDR3 DNA reads TGTGCCAGCAGTTCTCAAGGACAGGGCAATCAGCCCCAGCATTTT. The full variable domain, with the rest looked up from reference TRBV28 and TRBJ1-5, is DVKVTQSSRYLVKRTGEKVFLECVQDMDHENMFWYRQDPGLGLRLIYFSYDVKMKEKGDIPEGYSVSREKKERFSLILESASTNQTSMYLCASSSQGQGNQPQHFGDGTRLSIL.

The chain couples TRBV28 to TRBJ1-5; unclear D gene. The CDR3 is made up of 13 amino acids. V lost 5 bases and J lost 2, with 7 bases in between. Germline loops: CDR1 MDHEN, CDR2 SYDVKM. Written as DNA, the CDR3 is TGTGCCAGCAGTCCTTCTGGCAATCAGCCCCAGCATTTT. Amino acids: CASSPSGNQPQHF.

The chain uses TRBV30 and TRBJ1-2; D remains unclear. This CDR3 is built from 10 residues. Germline CDR1 and CDR2: GTSNPN and SVGIG (reference sequence). The V end lost 5 bases, the J end lost 3 bases, and 4 bases lay between the germline ends. CDR3 amino acids: CAWGDYGYTF. CDR3 DNA sequence: TGTGCCTGGGGGGACTATGGCTACACCTTC.

V usage is TRBV25-1 and J usage is TRBJ2-1, with TRBD1 matching over 10 bases. The CDR3 length is 14 residues. The germline CDR1 and CDR2 sequences are MGHDK and SYGVNS. V trimming: 4 bases; J trimming: 4 bases; junction bases outside the gene matches: 1. The DNA of the CDR3 is TGTGCCAGCAGTGGGACAGGGGGGTACAATGAGCAGTTCTTC. It yields the protein CASSGTGGYNEQFF.

This clone was counted only a few times. This rearrangement joins TRBV5-1 to TRBJ2-6; D possibly corresponds to TRBD1 (6 bases). The CDR3 is 19 residues long. Trimming took off 0 bases at V and 3 bases at J, with 19 bases between the two ends. Germline lookup yields CDR1 SGHRS and CDR2 YFSETQ. The CDR3 loop reads CASSLGQALSPGGANVLTF. The CDR3 DNA follows: TGCGCCAGCAGCTTGGGACAGGCTTTATCTCCCGGTGGGGCCAACGTCCTGACTTTC.